This is a list of T cell receptor beta chains from one sample in a study of T-cell memory formation after mild COVID-19. One entry per CDR3 protein results from TCRdb running MiXCR on the 5' RACE reads. The sample holds almost 250,000 distinct CDR3 sequences, less than 20% seen once. Sequencing input: PBMCs or a T cell subset sorted from them (not recorded which). All receptors derive from an adult woman who had mild COVID-19 (a few samples of this study predate the infection). Cell type and time point are not known. The CDR3 runs from the conserved cysteine through the conserved F or W. Each record gives: J gene, clone size, V gene, D gene, CDR3 protein, CDR3 DNA. A D gene is named only where the DNA matches it firmly. Only some rows state a clone size, as once, few, many or a class for expanded clones.

J: TRBJ1-4
size: few
V: TRBV5-5
D: NA
CDR3: CASSLAVQPNEKLFF
DNA: TGTGCCAGCAGCTTGGCCGTACAGCCTAATGAAAAACTGTTTTTT

J: TRBJ2-2
size: many
V: TRBV7-9
D: NA
CDR3: CASSLGAGELFF
DNA: TGTGCCAGCAGCTTAGGGGCCGGGGAGCTGTTTTTT

J: TRBJ2-1
size: many
V: TRBV29-1
D: TRBD2
CDR3: CSTLGTSGSREQFF
DNA: TGCAGCACCCTGGGTACTAGCGGGAGCAGGGAGCAGTTCTTC

J: TRBJ2-2
size: NA
V: TRBV12-3/TRBV12-4
D: NA
CDR3: CASSSARQGGTGELFF
DNA: TGTGCCAGCAGTTCCGCCAGACAGGGAGGCACCGGGGAGCTGTTTTTT

J: TRBJ2-3
size: few
V: TRBV12-3/TRBV12-4
D: NA
CDR3: CASLHRGFYTDTQYF
DNA: TGTGCCAGCCTCCATAGGGGGTTTTACACAGATACGCAGTATTTT

J: TRBJ1-3
size: many
V: TRBV3-1
D: NA
CDR3: CASSPTGLSSGNTIYF
DNA: TGTGCCAGCAGCCCCACAGGGCTAAGCTCTGGAAACACCATATATTTT

J: TRBJ1-6
size: few
V: TRBV11-2
D: NA
CDR3: CASSAIINSPLHF
DNA: TGTGCCAGCAGCGCAATAATTAATTCACCCCTCCACTTT

J: TRBJ2-6
size: NA
V: TRBV7-2
D: NA
CDR3: CASSLYGANVLTF
DNA: TGTGCCAGCAGCTTATATGGGGCCAACGTCCTGACTTTC

J: TRBJ1-2
size: NA
V: TRBV20-1
D: TRBD1
CDR3: CSAKPPRGQTNYGYTF
DNA: TGCAGTGCTAAGCCCCCACGGGGACAGACTAACTATGGCTACACCTTC

J: TRBJ1-3
size: few
V: TRBV5-1
D: NA
CDR3: CASSRSSDTIYF
DNA: TGCGCCAGCAGCCGGTCCAGTGACACCATATATTTT

J: TRBJ2-1
size: few
V: TRBV7-2
D: TRBD1
CDR3: CASSFGGTGGINEQFF
DNA: TGTGCCAGCAGCTTTGGCGGGACAGGGGGAATCAATGAGCAGTTCTTC

J: TRBJ1-5
size: few
V: TRBV20-1
D: NA
CDR3: CSARQDSNQPQHF
DNA: TGCAGTGCGAGACAGGATAGCAATCAGCCCCAGCATTTT

J: TRBJ2-3
size: NA
V: TRBV6-5
D: NA
CDR3: CATIPPLGAAVTDTQYF
DNA: TGTGCCACCATACCCCCCTTAGGGGCTGCGGTCACAGATACGCAGTATTTT

J: TRBJ1-1
size: NA
V: TRBV18
D: NA
CDR3: CASSGWTANTEAFF
DNA: TGTGCCAGCTCAGGATGGACAGCGAACACTGAAGCTTTCTTT

J: TRBJ2-1
size: few
V: TRBV7-3
D: NA
CDR3: CASSLDQSSYNEQFF
DNA: TGTGCCAGCAGCTTGGATCAAAGCTCCTACAATGAGCAGTTCTTC

J: TRBJ1-5
size: NA
V: TRBV7-3
D: NA
CDR3: CASSLTEGQPQHF
DNA: TGTGCCAGCAGCTTAACGGAGGGTCAGCCCCAGCATTTT

J: TRBJ2-1
size: once
V: TRBV12-3/TRBV12-4
D: NA
CDR3: CASSSTGGGRNNEQFF
DNA: TGTGCCAGCAGTTCGACCGGCGGGGGCCGTAACAATGAGCAGTTCTTC

J: TRBJ2-7
size: NA
V: TRBV19
D: TRBD1
CDR3: CASSTSTGGVYEQYF
DNA: TGTGCCAGTAGTACATCGACAGGGGGCGTGTACGAGCAGTACTTC

J: TRBJ2-5
size: NA
V: TRBV9
D: NA
CDR3: CASSVSPANQETQYF
DNA: TGTGCCAGCAGCGTATCTCCTGCGAACCAAGAGACCCAGTACTTC

J: TRBJ2-1
size: NA
V: TRBV15
D: TRBD2
CDR3: CATSHGTSGMDEQFF
DNA: TGTGCCACCAGCCACGGGACTAGCGGGATGGATGAGCAGTTCTTC

J: TRBJ2-7
size: NA
V: TRBV30
D: NA
CDR3: CAWGTSGRYEQYF
DNA: TGTGCCTGGGGAACGTCAGGAAGATACGAGCAGTACTTC

J: TRBJ2-7
size: few
V: TRBV7-8
D: TRBD2
CDR3: CASSSGLGDEQYF
DNA: TGTGCCAGCAGCTCGGGACTAGGTGACGAGCAGTACTTC

J: TRBJ2-2
size: few
V: TRBV6-5
D: TRBD1
CDR3: CASRRQGAQRVGELFF
DNA: TGTGCCAGCAGAAGACAGGGGGCTCAACGGGTCGGGGAGCTGTTTTTT

J: TRBJ1-4
size: NA
V: TRBV10-3
D: TRBD1
CDR3: CAISQGAGDEKLFF
DNA: TGTGCCATCAGTCAGGGGGCTGGGGATGAAAAACTGTTTTTT

J: TRBJ1-1
size: NA
V: TRBV30
D: NA
CDR3: CAWGERNRGAFF
DNA: TGTGCCTGGGGGGAGCGGAACAGAGGAGCTTTCTTT

J: TRBJ1-5
size: few
V: TRBV12-5
D: TRBD1
CDR3: CASGPGQGRLHF
DNA: TGTGCTAGTGGTCCCGGACAGGGAAGATTACATTTT